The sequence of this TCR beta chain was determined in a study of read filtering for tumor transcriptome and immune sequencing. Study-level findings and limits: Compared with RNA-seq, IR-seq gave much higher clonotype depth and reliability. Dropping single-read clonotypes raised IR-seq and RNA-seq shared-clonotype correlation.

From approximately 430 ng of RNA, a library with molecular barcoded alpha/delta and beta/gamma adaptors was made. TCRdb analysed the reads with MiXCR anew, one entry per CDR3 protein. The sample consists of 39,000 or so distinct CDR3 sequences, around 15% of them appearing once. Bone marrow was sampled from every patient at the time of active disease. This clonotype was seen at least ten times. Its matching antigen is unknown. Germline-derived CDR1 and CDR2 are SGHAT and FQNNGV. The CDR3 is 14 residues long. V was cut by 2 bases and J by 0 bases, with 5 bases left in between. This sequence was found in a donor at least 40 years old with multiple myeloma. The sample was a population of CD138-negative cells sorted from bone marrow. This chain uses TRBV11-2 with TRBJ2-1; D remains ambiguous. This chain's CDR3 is CASSLSHSYNEQFF. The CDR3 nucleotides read TGTGCCAGCAGCTTATCACACTCCTACAATGAGCAGTTCTTC.